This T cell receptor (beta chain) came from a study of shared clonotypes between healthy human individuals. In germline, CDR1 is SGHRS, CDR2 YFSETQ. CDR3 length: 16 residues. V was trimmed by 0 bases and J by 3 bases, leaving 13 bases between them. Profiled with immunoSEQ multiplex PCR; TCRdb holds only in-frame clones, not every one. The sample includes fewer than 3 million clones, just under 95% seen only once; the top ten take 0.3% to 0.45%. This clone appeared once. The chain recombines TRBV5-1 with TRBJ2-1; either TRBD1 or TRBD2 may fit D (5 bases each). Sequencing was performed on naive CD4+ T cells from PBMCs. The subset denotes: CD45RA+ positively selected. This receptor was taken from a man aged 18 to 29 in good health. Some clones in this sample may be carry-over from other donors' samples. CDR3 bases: TGCGCCAGCAGCTTGGTGACCGGGACCAACTACAATGAGCAGTTCTTC. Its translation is CASSLVTGTNYNEQFF.